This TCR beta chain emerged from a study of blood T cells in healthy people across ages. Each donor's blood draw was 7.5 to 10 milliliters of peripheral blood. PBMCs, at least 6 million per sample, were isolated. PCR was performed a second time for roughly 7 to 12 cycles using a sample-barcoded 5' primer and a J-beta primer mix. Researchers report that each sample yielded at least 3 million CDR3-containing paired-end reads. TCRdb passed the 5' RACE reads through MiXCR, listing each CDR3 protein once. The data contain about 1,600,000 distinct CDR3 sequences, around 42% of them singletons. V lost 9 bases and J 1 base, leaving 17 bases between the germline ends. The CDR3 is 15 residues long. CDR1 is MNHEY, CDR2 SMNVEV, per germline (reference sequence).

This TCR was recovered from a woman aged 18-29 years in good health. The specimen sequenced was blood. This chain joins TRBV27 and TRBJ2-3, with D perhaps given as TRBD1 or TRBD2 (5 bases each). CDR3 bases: TGTGCCAGTTTATTCCGGGACGGAGGCACAGATACGCAGTATTTT. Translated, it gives CASLFRDGGTDTQYF.